The 15 T cell receptor beta chains reported below all come from one sample, sequenced in a study of cytomegalovirus exposure and HLA in healthy donors. The PCR was carried out with 60 Vbeta primers and 13 Jbeta primers. Only in-frame clones appear in the TCRdb table, and some are missing; sequencing was by immunoSEQ multiplex PCR. The sample lists 55,000 to 70,000 clones; 83% were seen once. What was sequenced was PBMCs. The receptor source for this set is a human donor in good health.

The CDR3 DNA reads TGTGCCACCAGCAGAGATTTTCTTACTGAAGCTTTCTTT. It specifies CATSRDFLTEAFF. This chain links TRBV15 with TRBJ1-1; D call uncertain. V lost 0 bases, J lost 5 bases, and 7 bases lay in between. The length of the CDR3 is 13 residues. The germline V gene has CDR1 LNHNV and CDR2 YYDKDF (reference sequence).

The genes are TRBV10-3 and TRBJ2-3, with a tentative D call TRBD1 (6 bases). The CDR3 is 14 residues long. Germline loops: CDR1 ENHRY, CDR2 SYGVKD. V was trimmed by 10 bases and J by 3 bases, leaving 17 bases between them. CDR3 region: CASISGDGTDTQYF. The CDR3 region has the DNA TGTGCCAGCATATCAGGGGACGGTACAGATACGCAGTATTTT.

The V gene is TRBV9, the J gene TRBJ1-2; 7 nucleotides agree with TRBD1. Losses at the gene ends were 2 bases for V and 8 bases for J; bases not matched to a gene: 9. This CDR3 has 14 amino acids. Germline lookup yields CDR1 SGDLS and CDR2 YYNGEE. In nucleotides, the CDR3 is TGTGCCAGCAGCGTCGACAGGGAAAGGAAGGGCTACACCTTC. Protein sequence: CASSVDRERKGYTF.

The J gene is TRBJ2-3, the V gene TRBV5-1; 7 bases are shared with TRBD2. The CDR3 loop spans 16 amino acids. V gave up 0 bases and J gave up 4 bases; unmatched junction bases: 8. From germline, CDR1 is SGHRS and CDR2 YFSETQ. The CDR3 bases are TGCGCCAGCAGCTTGGTTAGCGGGTCTGAGGCAGATACGCAGTATTTT. Protein: CASSLVSGSEADTQYF.

This sequence joins TRBV19 and TRBJ1-5; possible D gene TRBD1, 5 bases. Germline V gene lookup returns CDR1 LNHDA and CDR2 SQIVND (reference sequence). CDR3 length equals 16 residues. The V gene lost 1 base and the J gene lost 1 base, with 11 bases spanning the gap. The CDR3 DNA reads TGTGCCAGTAGTATAGTGGGGGAGGGAAGCAATCAGCCCCAGCATTTT. Its translation: CASSIVGEGSNQPQHF.

V usage is TRBV2 and J usage is TRBJ1-5; D ambiguous. This CDR3 region has 12 residues. Per the germline V gene, CDR1 is SNHLY and CDR2 is FYNNEI. The germline V and J ends were trimmed by 6 bases and 3 bases, with 6 bases remaining between them. CDR3 loop: CASRASNQPQHF. The CDR3 DNA sequence: TGTGCCAGCAGGGCTTCCAATCAGCCCCAGCATTTT.

The chain is built from TRBV6-5 and TRBJ2-1; TRBD1 aligns across 8 bases. The CDR3 loop spans 14 amino acids. CDR1 MNHEY and CDR2 SVGAGI come from the germline V gene. V lost 7 bases and J lost 9; bases outside the gene matches: 11. CDR3 residues: CASTPGQASSEQFF. CDR3 DNA sequence: TGTGCCAGCACCCCGGGACAGGCGTCTAGTGAGCAGTTCTTC.

This chain connects TRBV7-8 to TRBJ1-1; TRBD1 matches at 10 bases. Germline V gene data show CDR1 as SGHVS and CDR2 as FQNEAQ. The V segment lost 1 base and the J segment 4 bases; nucleotides outside the gene matches: 3. CDR3 length: 15 residues. The CDR3 nucleotides read TGTGCCAGCAGCTTAGAGGGACAGGGGATCACTGAAGCTTTCTTT. Translating gives CASSLEGQGITEAFF.

This clone was found a few times. V usage is TRBV27 and J usage is TRBJ2-5, with D maybe TRBD2 (5 bases). Looked up from germline, CDR1 is MNHEY and CDR2 is SMNVEV (reference sequence). The CDR3 is 14 amino acids. V was trimmed by 3 bases and J by 7 bases, leaving 15 bases between them. CDR3 coding DNA: TGTGCCAGCAGTTTTTCCTGGGAGCTGGGGACCCAGTACTTC. Amino acid sequence: CASSFSWELGTQYF.

V usage is TRBV4-3 and J usage is TRBJ2-1, with 7 bases lining up with TRBD2. CDR3 size: 17 residues. V lost 1 base, J lost 5 bases, and 11 bases stayed unmatched. Per germline, CDR1 LGHNA and CDR2 YSLEER. The CDR3, as DNA: TGCGCCAGCAGCCAAGTACTAGCGACGCTGATAAACAATGAGCAGTTCTTC. It yields the protein CASSQVLATLINNEQFF.

This rearrangement joins TRBV9 to TRBJ2-1; D is unclear. Germline CDR1 and CDR2: SGDLS and YYNGEE. V was clipped by 3 bases and J by 9 bases, with 13 bases between them. The CDR3 is 13 residues long. In DNA, the CDR3 is TGTGCCAGCAGCGCGAGCAATATTGGTGAGCAGTTCTTC. Translation gives CASSASNIGEQFF. Variable domain in full (rest from reference TRBV9 and TRBJ2-1): DSGVTQTPKHLITATGQRVTLRCSPRSGDLSVYWYQQSLDQGLQFLIQYYNGEERAKGNILERFSAQQFPDLHSELNLSSLELGDSALYFCASSASNIGEQFFGPGTRLTVL.

This chain uses TRBV2 with TRBJ2-7, with D hard to call. CDR3 length equals 12 residues. V gave up 4 bases and J gave up 3 bases, with 7 bases separating them. Germline V gene sequence: CDR1 SNHLY, CDR2 FYNNEI. CDR3 bases: TGTGCCAGCAGTGGTGATAGCTACGAGCAGTACTTC. The encoded protein is CASSGDSYEQYF.

The chain combines TRBV4-2 with TRBJ2-3; D unresolved. V lost 1 base to trimming and J lost 1 base, with 12 bases between them. The CDR3 length is 16 residues. CDR1 LGHNA and CDR2 YNFKEQ come from the germline V gene. The CDR3 spells CASSQVGVLGTDTQYF. The CDR3 nucleotides are TGTGCCAGCAGCCAAGTGGGCGTTTTGGGCACAGATACGCAGTATTTT.

This rearrangement joins TRBV11-2 to TRBJ1-3; no firm D call. CDR1 is SGHAT, CDR2 FQNNGV, per germline. The CDR3 runs to 15 residues. The V end lost 1 base, the J end lost 4 bases, and 11 bases lay between the germline ends. The CDR3 bases are TGTGCCAGCAGCTTAGTAGTCACCTCCGGAAACACCATATATTTT. Translating gives CASSLVVTSGNTIYF.

V is TRBV15 and J is TRBJ2-1; D unclear. The germline CDR1 and CDR2 sequences are LNHNV and YYDKDF (reference sequence). The CDR3 consists of 18 residues. V was clipped by 1 base and J by 0 bases, with 16 bases between them. Here the CDR3 DNA reads TGTGCCACCAGCAGAGGTCGTCACCATTTCAGCTCCTACAATGAGCAGTTCTTC. Translating gives CATSRGRHHFSSYNEQFF.